The 28 T cell receptor beta chains given below trace back to one sample, sequenced in a study of blood T cell repertoires in COVID-19. Libraries were prepared by immunoSEQ multiplex PCR; TCRdb keeps only in-frame clonotypes and omits some of them. The sample consists of some 290,000 clones, about nine tenths of them appearing once. Sequenced sample: PBMCs or T cells enriched from blood (not recorded which). These receptors all come from a middle-aged woman with acute COVID-19.

J is TRBJ1-4 and V is TRBV5-1; D ambiguous. The CDR3 is 14 residues long. V gave up 2 bases and J gave up 4 bases, with 9 bases separating them. Germline assignment: CDR1 SGHRS and CDR2 YFSETQ. CDR3 sequence reads: CASSLNSYNEKLFF. The CDR3, as DNA: TGCGCCAGCAGCTTAAACAGTTATAATGAAAAACTGTTTTTT. Looking up the rest from reference TRBV5-1 and TRBJ1-4 gives the full variable domain: KAGVTQTPRYLIKTRGQQVTLSCSPISGHRSVSWYQQTPGQGLQFLFEYFSETQRNKGNFPGRFSGRQFSNSRSEMNVSTLELGDSALYLCASSLNSYNEKLFFGSGTQLSVL.

The chain combines TRBV12-3 or TRBV12-4 with TRBJ1-6; D is undetermined. V was pared by 5 bases and J by 6 bases, with 8 bases between. The CDR3 covers 13 residues. The CDR3 DNA follows: TGTGCCAGCAGTCCGCTATCTAATTCACCCCTCCACTTT. It yields the protein CASSPLSNSPLHF.

The V gene is TRBV6-2 or TRBV6-3, the J gene TRBJ1-5; 7 bases line up with TRBD1. J was trimmed by 2 bases and V by 6 bases; bases with no gene match: 10. The CDR3 spans 16 residues. Germline lookup yields CDR1 MNHEY and CDR2 SVGEGT. The CDR3 nucleotides are TGTGCCAGCAGCCGGGGGACAGAGTCGGGCAATCAGCCCCAGCATTTT. Protein product: CASSRGTESGNQPQHF.

The chain joins TRBV7-6 to TRBJ1-5; no reliable D call. The CDR3 contains 14 residues. Trimming took off 0 bases at V and 4 bases at J, with 7 bases between the two ends. Germline CDR1 is SGHVS and CDR2 is FNYEAQ. The chain's CDR3 is CASSLAGGNQPQHF. The CDR3 DNA follows: TGTGCCAGCAGCTTAGCAGGAGGGAATCAGCCCCAGCATTTT.

The V and J genes are TRBV11-2 and TRBJ2-1, with 8 positions matching TRBD2. CDR3 length equals 17 residues. Looked up from germline, CDR1 is SGHAT and CDR2 is FQNNGV. Trimming cost V 0 bases and J 9 bases; bases outside gene matches: 13. Here the CDR3 DNA reads TGTGCCAGCAGCTTAGATCCCAGCGGGAGACTCGTTGGTGAGCAGTTCTTC. This sequence encodes CASSLDPSGRLVGEQFF.

The CDR3 here is CATMDSSSYNEQFF. CDR3 in DNA: TGTGCCACCATGGACAGTTCATCCTACAATGAGCAGTTCTTC. V gene TRBV27 combines with J gene TRBJ2-1; D is perhaps TRBD1 (6 bases). This CDR3 has 14 residues. Germline-derived CDR1 and CDR2 are MNHEY and SMNVEV (reference sequence). V was clipped by 10 bases and J by 1 base, with 14 bases between them.

The chain combines TRBV11-2 with TRBJ1-2; D gene uncertain. The germline V gene has CDR1 SGHAT and CDR2 FQNNGV. V lost 0 bases and J lost 4, with 15 bases in between. The CDR3 extends over 16 amino acids. CDR3 region: CASSLERNTRRYGYTF. The CDR3 DNA follows: TGTGCCAGCAGCTTAGAGAGGAACACCCGCCGCTATGGCTACACCTTC.

This clone occurred once. The chain combines TRBV7-2 with TRBJ2-1; 7 nucleotides match TRBD2. After removal of 6 bases from V and 1 base from J, the junction contained 6 bases not matched to a gene. The CDR3 length is 15 residues. The germline CDR1 and CDR2 sequences are SGHTA and FQGNSA. The CDR3 DNA sequence: TGTGCCAGCAGTTCAGACGGGGGGTCCTACAATGAGCAGTTCTTC. Amino acid sequence: CASSSDGGSYNEQFF. The whole variable domain, filled in from reference TRBV7-2 and TRBJ2-1, reads GAGVSQSPSNKVTEKGKDVELRCDPISGHTALYWYRQSLGQGLEFLIYFQGNSAPDKSGLPSDRFSAERTGGSVSTLTIQRTQQEDSAVYLCASSSDGGSYNEQFFGPGTRLTVL.

The chain is built from TRBV5-6 and TRBJ2-1; D uncertain. V dropped 4 bases and J dropped 4 bases, with 21 bases sitting between them. The germline V gene encodes CDR1 SGHDT and CDR2 YYEEEE. The length of the CDR3 is 17 residues. The CDR3 loop is CASSPWIGRVVYNEQFF. The DNA for the CDR3 is TGTGCCAGCAGCCCTTGGATAGGCCGGGTTGTGTACAATGAGCAGTTCTTC.

The chain recombines TRBV7-9 with TRBJ1-4; 11 bases are shared with TRBD1. Germline V lookup: CDR1 SEHNR, CDR2 FQNEAQ (reference sequence). V was pared by 5 bases and J by 4 bases, with 3 bases of the junction left unmatched. The CDR3 loop spans 15 amino acids. The CDR3, as DNA: TGTGCCAGCAGCCGAGGGACAGGGGGTAATGAAAAACTGTTTTTT. The encoded protein is CASSRGTGGNEKLFF.

The chain carries TRBV5-4 and TRBJ2-2; 9 nucleotides match TRBD2. The CDR3 has 16 amino acids. Germline CDR1 and CDR2: SGHNT and YYREEE (reference sequence). Trimming took 3 bases from V and 4 from J; bases not matched to a gene: 7. CDR3 DNA: TGTGCCAGCAGCTCGAGCGGGAGGAGGTCCACCGGGGAGCTGTTTTTT. Residues: CASSSSGRRSTGELFF.

The rearrangement uses TRBV12-5 and TRBJ2-7, with D tentatively TRBD1 (6 bases). The V and J ends lost 2 bases and 2 bases respectively, with 16 bases between them. CDR3 length: 16 residues. CDR1 is LGHNT, CDR2 FRNRAP, per germline. The CDR3: CASGLTGQHIPYEQYF. The CDR3, as DNA: TGTGCTAGTGGTTTGACGGGACAACATATTCCCTACGAGCAGTACTTC.

This sequence joins TRBV27 and TRBJ2-7; 9 bases align to TRBD1. Germline assignment: CDR1 MNHEY and CDR2 SMNVEV (reference sequence). The CDR3 consists of 15 residues. V shed 6 bases, J shed 5 bases, and the junction held 11 bases outside the gene matches. CDR3 in amino acids: CASSPQTGGVNEQYF. Here the CDR3 DNA reads TGTGCCAGCAGCCCCCAGACAGGGGGAGTTAACGAGCAGTACTTC.

The genes are TRBV19 and TRBJ2-7; 12 bases align to TRBD2. Germline V lookup: CDR1 LNHDA, CDR2 SQIVND (reference sequence). The junction had 4 bases not matched to a gene; V was cut back by 5 bases and J by 2 bases. The CDR3 spans 15 residues. The CDR3 bases are TGTGCCAGTAGTCGGACTAGCGGGGTCGCCTACGAGCAGTACTTC. This gives the protein CASSRTSGVAYEQYF.

The chain is built from TRBV6-5 and TRBJ1-4, with D unresolved. The CDR3 has 13 residues. Germline CDR1 reads MNHEY; CDR2 reads SVGAGI. The V and J ends lost 5 bases and 5 bases respectively, with 9 bases between them. As DNA, the CDR3 is TGTGCCAGCAGTCGGACTATCAATGAAAAACTGTTTTTT. Translation gives CASSRTINEKLFF.

The chain recombines TRBV7-2 with TRBJ2-1; TRBD2 agrees at 11 bases. With V trimmed by 5 bases and J by 0 bases, 3 bases remained unmatched. This CDR3 comprises 16 residues. Germline CDR1 and CDR2: SGHTA and FQGNSA. CDR3 nucleotide sequence: TGTGCCAGCAGCCTGACTAGCGGGACCTCCTACAATGAGCAGTTCTTC. Translating gives CASSLTSGTSYNEQFF.

This sequence joins TRBV6-5 and TRBJ2-7; the D gene is possibly TRBD2 (7 bases). The CDR3 contains 16 residues. The germline V gene has CDR1 MNHEY and CDR2 SVGAGI. V was pared by 0 bases and J by 6 bases, with 18 bases between. CDR3 in amino acids: CASSYSSGGALVEQYF. The CDR3 coding sequence is TGTGCCAGCAGTTACTCGTCGGGGGGCGCATTGGTCGAGCAGTACTTC.

The chain carries TRBV9 and TRBJ1-6, with 7 bases lining up with TRBD1. Trimming cost V 4 bases and J 9 bases; bases outside gene matches: 4. The CDR3 sequence is 13 residues long. The germline gives CDR1 SGDLS, CDR2 YYNGEE. For the CDR3, the DNA is TGTGCCAGCAGCAATACAGGGGTTTCACCCCTCCACTTT. It codes for CASSNTGVSPLHF.

The V call is TRBV5-1, the J call TRBJ1-4; TRBD1 might be the D (6 bases). Trimming pared 2 bases from V and 5 bases from J, leaving 7 bases between. Germline V CDR1 and CDR2: SGHRS, YFSETQ. The CDR3 contains 13 residues. CDR3: CASSLGQNEKLFF. In DNA, the CDR3 is TGCGCCAGCAGCTTAGGACAGAATGAAAAACTGTTTTTT.

The gene calls are TRBV4-2 and TRBJ1-4, with D tentatively TRBD1 (5 bases). V was clipped by 4 bases and J by 5 bases, with 11 bases between them. Germline values: CDR1 LGHNA, CDR2 YNFKEQ. The CDR3 length is 14 residues. Here the CDR3 reads CASSPDSKNEKLFF. The CDR3 DNA is TGTGCCAGCAGCCCCGACAGTAAGAATGAAAAACTGTTTTTT.

V is TRBV7-8 and J is TRBJ1-2; 10 nucleotides align to TRBD1. The CDR3 is 16 residues long. The V gene's germline CDR1 is SGHVS and CDR2 FQNEAQ. The J segment lost 8 bases and the V segment lost 4 bases, leaving 13 bases of the junction unmatched. CDR3 region: CASSSPGQGYGYGYTF. CDR3 coding DNA: TGTGCCAGCAGCTCACCGGGACAGGGGTACGGCTACGGCTACACCTTC.

Concerning this clone: Other DNA sequences within the sample encode an identical CDR3. The chain is built from TRBV3-1 (or the pseudogene TRBV3-2) and TRBJ1-3, with D unclear. V lost 3 bases and J lost 2, with 5 bases in between. Germline V CDR1 and CDR2: LGHDT, YNNKEL (reference sequence). The length of the CDR3 is 13 residues. CDR3 nucleotide sequence: TGTGCCAGCAGCCAGGGAGCTGGAAACACCATATATTTT. It specifies CASSQGAGNTIYF.

This clone was recorded only once. This chain connects TRBV29-1 to TRBJ1-2, with a weak D call TRBD1 (5 bases). Trimming left V 7 bases short and J 2 bases short, with 14 bases between. The CDR3 spans 13 residues. Germline V gene sequence: CDR1 SQVTM, CDR2 ANQGSEA. CDR3 sequence reads: CSASTDKNYGYTF. DNA for the CDR3: TGCAGCGCCTCCACGGACAAAAACTATGGCTACACCTTC.

The chain employs TRBV28 and TRBJ1-2, with D unresolved. The germline V gene has CDR1 MDHEN and CDR2 SYDVKM. Trimming pared 3 bases from V and 4 bases from J, leaving 12 bases between. CDR3 length equals 14 residues. The CDR3 DNA reads as TGTGCCAGCAGTTTTCAGGCCTTGGCCTATGGCTACACCTTC. It translates to CASSFQALAYGYTF.

The J gene is TRBJ2-3, the V gene TRBV19; 10 bases agree with TRBD2. Trimming took 3 bases from V and 5 from J; bases not matched to a gene: 5. The CDR3 is 15 residues long. Germline CDR1 is LNHDA and CDR2 is SQIVND (reference sequence). The CDR3 region is CASSIGLAGEDTQYF. CDR3 in DNA: TGTGCCAGTAGTATCGGGCTAGCGGGGGAAGATACGCAGTATTTT.

The J gene is TRBJ1-4, the V gene TRBV28; a weak D match, TRBD1 (6 bases). Trimming took off 2 bases at V and 0 bases at J, with 16 bases between the two ends. CDR1 and CDR2 (germline): MDHEN, SYDVKM. The CDR3 is made up of 18 amino acids. The CDR3, as DNA: TGTGCCAGCAGTTTAGCCGGGACATATTTTGCAACTAATGAAAAACTGTTTTTT. This gives the protein CASSLAGTYFATNEKLFF.

The CDR3 sequence is CASSLNRAVRETQYF. Here the CDR3 DNA reads TGTGCCAGCTCACTTAACAGGGCAGTCCGAGAGACCCAGTACTTC. The rearrangement joins TRBV18 to TRBJ2-5; D possibly corresponds to TRBD1 (6 bases). The length of the CDR3 is 15 residues. The V end was cut by 4 bases, the J end by 4 bases, with 16 bases between. From germline, CDR1 is KGHSH and CDR2 LQKENI.

In DNA, the CDR3 is TGTGCCAGCAGCAGAGACAGTGTCGGGACCGGGGAGCTGTTTTTT. It is translated as CASSRDSVGTGELFF. The chain couples TRBV9 to TRBJ2-2; TRBD1 is a possible D gene (5 bases). Germline CDR1 reads SGDLS; CDR2 reads YYNGEE. The CDR3 totals 15 residues. Trimming took 4 bases from V and 5 from J, leaving 15 bases between them.